This T cell receptor (beta chain) appears in the sequencing data of a study of blood T cells in healthy people across ages (dated by TCRdb to about 2015). Describing the broader study: In model experiments, template switching captured roughly one uniquely barcoded TCR beta cDNA molecule for every two T cells. Donors of different ages were randomly distributed across sequencing lanes to avoid experimental bias. The donors were divided into four age groups: young (average around 17 years), middle-aged (under 40), aged (approximately 59) and long-lived (around 80). Two additional independent replicas of 1 million unique cDNA reads from the same blood draw were analyzed for two donors (one aged 18 to 30 and one aged 80 or older). To track age-related changes in TCR beta repertoire diversity, the study relied on deep sequencing normalized with unique cDNA molecular identifiers.

The CDR3 starts with the cysteine, ends with the phenylalanine, and has 15 residues. Solely the CDR3 DNA is kept, with 45 bases framed from the first base. For CDR1 and CDR2, the germline V gene (reference sequence) lists DFQATT and SNEGSKA. The method was 5' RACE. The run used an Illumina HiSeq 2500. A second about 6 to 11 cycle PCR used a sample-barcoded 5' primer and a J-beta primer mix. A template-switch 5' adaptor carrying 12 random nucleotides introduced a unique molecular identifier onto each TCR beta cDNA molecule. Each sample yielded at least 3 million CDR3-containing paired-end reads. First-strand cDNA synthesis was performed from all RNA using the Mint cDNA synthesis kit, with priming by a TRBC-specific oligonucleotide. Following uracil-DNA glycosylase treatment, a first 18-cycle PCR with universal primers M1SS and BC2_uni_R was performed on all cDNA. From the authors' description of their analysis: For normalization, 1 million high-quality reads, each with a distinct molecular identifier, were randomly selected from each sample. Instead of being binned into consensus sequences, reads that shared molecular identifiers were thrown out. MiTCR, run with a Q25 quality threshold and the strictest error-elimination algorithm, handled CDR3 identification, clonotype clustering and error correction. A nonparametric unseen species model using Euler transformation provided a lower-bound estimate of total TCR beta diversity. The raw public reads went through TCRdb reprocessing: fastp at Q25, MiXCR clone calling, in-frame beta chains kept. Each CDR3 protein gets just one entry, which takes the most common genes and DNA from the rows behind it. TCRdb assigned the V and J calls; the authors' analysis was not used. This sample comprises roughly 830,000 distinct CDR3 sequences, 62% of them detected only once. The ten largest clones represent roughly 26% of the sample.

Donors were 39 systemically healthy Caucasian individuals from Russia aged roughly 6 to 95 years. Each donor gave 8 to 10 milliliters of peripheral blood, drawn into EDTA-treated Vacutainer tubes. Ficoll-Paque density-gradient centrifugation was used to isolate PBMCs, with at least 7 million per sample. Trizol reagent was used to extract total RNA from the PBMCs, yielding at least 6 micrograms per sample. For every donor, flow cytometry on a PBMC aliquot measured the percentage of naive CD45RAhigh/CD27high T cells. As concerns this clonotype: What antigen it recognizes has not been identified. Base qualities are not recorded, but no much larger clone differs from it by a single base.

Broad study findings and their caveats: Estimates of total diversity based on one million sequenced T cells were considered lower bounds and underestimates. Because the CMV infection status of the donors was unknown, age-related changes in expanded clonotypes may potentially have been confounded. Conclusive comparison of naive and antigen-experienced compartments was prevented by the profiling of bulk unsorted PBMCs. Compared with the aged group, the long-lived group had more naive CD4+ T cells, fewer expanded clones and increased TCR diversity, a pattern suggesting age selection. A strong correlation was found between observed TCR beta diversity and the percentage of naive T cells measured by flow cytometry. As age increased, observed TCR beta diversity per million T cells dropped in a roughly linear way, and a significant reduction was already evident by age about 40.

The sample taken for sequencing was blood. This receptor was obtained from a man under 40 in good health. In this chain, TRBV20-1 is recombined with TRBJ2-5; the D gene is not confidently resolved. TRBJ2-7 matches the DNA end more closely, so the J call is doubtful. The sequence in DNA is TGCAGTGCTCCCATCCAAGGGCTAGTCGCCCACGAGCAGTACTTC. This codes for CSAPIQGLVAHEQYF.